This T cell receptor beta chain was retrieved from a study of T cells and Merkel cell carcinoma outcomes. V was trimmed by 7 bases and J by 4 bases, leaving 20 bases between them. Per germline, CDR1 LNHDA and CDR2 SQIVND (reference sequence). This CDR3 comprises 16 residues. Comment on this clone: Antigen unknown.

The data were produced by immunoSEQ multiplex PCR, yet TCRdb's version contains in-frame clones alone and is incomplete. The sample shows roughly 6,400 clones, over 60% of them seen only once. General observations from the study: In Merkel cell carcinoma, repertoire and T-cell density reportedly predicted outcomes.

This clonotype was sampled from a human donor with Merkel cell carcinoma. Some clones in this sample may be carry-over from other donors' samples. Material: tumor tissue from Merkel cell carcinoma. This sequence joins TRBV19 and TRBJ1-5, with a weak D call TRBD1 (5 bases). The DNA for the CDR3 is TGTGCCAGTACTGGGGGAAGGCCGGGCGTTAATCAGCCCCAGCATTTT. This encodes CASTGGRPGVNQPQHF. Full variable domain (missing parts from reference TRBV19 and TRBJ1-5): DGGITQSPKYLFRKEGQNVTLSCEQNLNHDAMYWYRQDPGQGLRLIYYSQIVNDFQKGDIAEGYSVSREKKESFPLTVTSAQKNPTAFYLCASTGGRPGVNQPQHFGDGTRLSIL.